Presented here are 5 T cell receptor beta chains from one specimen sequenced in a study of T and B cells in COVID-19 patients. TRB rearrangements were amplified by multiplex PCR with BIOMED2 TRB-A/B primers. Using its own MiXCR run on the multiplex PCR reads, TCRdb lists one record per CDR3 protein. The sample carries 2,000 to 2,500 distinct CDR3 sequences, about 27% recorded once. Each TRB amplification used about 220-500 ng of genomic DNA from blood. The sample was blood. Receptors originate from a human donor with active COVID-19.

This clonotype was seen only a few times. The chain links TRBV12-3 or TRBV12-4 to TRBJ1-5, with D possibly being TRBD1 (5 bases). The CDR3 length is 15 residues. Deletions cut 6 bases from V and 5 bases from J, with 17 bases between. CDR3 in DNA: TGTGCCAGCAGCTCCGGGACCCAAACCCATCAGCCCCAGCATTTT. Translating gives CASSSGTQTHQPQHF.

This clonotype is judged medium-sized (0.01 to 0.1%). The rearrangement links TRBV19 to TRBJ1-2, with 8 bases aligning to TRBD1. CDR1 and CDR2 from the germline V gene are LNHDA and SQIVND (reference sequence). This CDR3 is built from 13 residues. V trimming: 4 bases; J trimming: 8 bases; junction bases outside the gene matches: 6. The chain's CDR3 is CASSRRQGFGYTF. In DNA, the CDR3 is TGTGCCAGTAGTAGACGACAGGGGTTCGGCTACACCTTC.

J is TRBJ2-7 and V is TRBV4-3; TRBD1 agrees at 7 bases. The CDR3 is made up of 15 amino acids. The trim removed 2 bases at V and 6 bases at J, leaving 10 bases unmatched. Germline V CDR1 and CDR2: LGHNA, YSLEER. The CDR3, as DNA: TGCGCCAGCAGCCAAACCGACAGGGCCCCTGGCGAGCAGTACTTC. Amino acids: CASSQTDRAPGEQYF.

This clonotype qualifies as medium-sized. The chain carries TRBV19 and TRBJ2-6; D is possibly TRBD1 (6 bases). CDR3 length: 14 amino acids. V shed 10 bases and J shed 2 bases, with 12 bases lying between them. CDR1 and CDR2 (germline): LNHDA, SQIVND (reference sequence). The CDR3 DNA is TGTGCCACCCGACAGGTGGCTGGGGCCAACGTCCTGACTTTC. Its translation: CATRQVAGANVLTF.

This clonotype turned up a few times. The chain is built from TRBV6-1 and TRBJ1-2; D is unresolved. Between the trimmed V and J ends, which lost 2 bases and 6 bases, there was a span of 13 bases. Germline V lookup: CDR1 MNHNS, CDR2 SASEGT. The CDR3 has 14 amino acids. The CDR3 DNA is TGTGCCAGCAGTGAAAGACGGGGAGGGAATGGCTACACCTTC. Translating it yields CASSERRGGNGYTF.